Below, one TCR beta chain is given with its context. The entry originates in a study of blood T cell repertoires in COVID-19. Whole-study context: PBMCs, B-cell-depleted T cells, or T cells were the source of the cDNA or gDNA that made up the material.

Assay used: immunoSEQ multiplex PCR; TCRdb lists only in-frame clones, some missing. This table holds about 110,000 clones, roughly 85% found once. The receptor's source is a human donor in a cohort sampled during active COVID-19. Sequenced: peripheral blood.

CDR3 DNA: TGCGCCAGCAGCCAAGAGTCAGGTCGCAATCAGCCCCAGCATTTT. This codes for CASSQESGRNQPQHF. The rearrangement joins TRBV4-3 to TRBJ1-5; D remains unclear. CDR1 and CDR2 (germline): LGHNA, YSLEER. The CDR3 loop spans 15 amino acids. Between the trimmed V and J ends, which lost 0 bases and 2 bases, there was a span of 8 bases.